Sequencing of this T cell receptor (beta chain) was carried out in a study of glioma-infiltrating T cells after dendritic cell vaccination. For the study at large: Samples are from glioblastoma patients in Phase I and II dendritic cell vaccine trials.

Comments on this clone: What it recognizes is unknown.

The primer mix had 60 V beta and 13 J beta primers. Profiled with immunoSEQ multiplex PCR; TCRdb holds only in-frame clones, not every one. The sample includes roughly 47,000 clones, 65% to 90% of them seen just once. None of the glioblastoma patients had an isocitrate dehydrogenase mutation. CDR1 is GTSNPN, CDR2 SVGIG, per germline (reference sequence). The length of the CDR3 is 14 residues. Trimming removed 4 bases from V and 0 bases from J, with 12 bases in between. Study-wide results and limits: Survival was not directly related to TCR clonality in these patients.

The rearrangement joins TRBV30 to TRBJ1-2, with unresolved D. The receptor was derived from a human donor with glioblastoma. Material: blood, obtained before dendritic cell vaccination. The CDR3 DNA reads TGTGCCTGGATTACCGGGAACGCTAACTATGGCTACACCTTC. Translated: CAWITGNANYGYTF.